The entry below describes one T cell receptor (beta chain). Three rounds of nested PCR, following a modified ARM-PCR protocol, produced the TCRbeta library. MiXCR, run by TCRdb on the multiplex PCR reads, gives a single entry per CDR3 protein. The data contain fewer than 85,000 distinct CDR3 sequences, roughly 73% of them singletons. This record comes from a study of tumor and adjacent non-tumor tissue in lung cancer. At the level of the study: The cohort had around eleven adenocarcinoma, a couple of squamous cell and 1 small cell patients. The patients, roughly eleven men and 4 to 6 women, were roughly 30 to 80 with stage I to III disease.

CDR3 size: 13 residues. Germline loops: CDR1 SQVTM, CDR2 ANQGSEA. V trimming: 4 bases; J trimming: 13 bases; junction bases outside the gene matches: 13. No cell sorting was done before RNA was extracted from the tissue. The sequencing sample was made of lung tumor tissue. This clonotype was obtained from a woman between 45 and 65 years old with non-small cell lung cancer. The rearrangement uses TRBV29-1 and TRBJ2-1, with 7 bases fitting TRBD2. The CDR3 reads CSVAGRDYNNQFF. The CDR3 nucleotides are TGCAGCGTTGCTGGCAGGGACTACAATAACCAGTTCTTC.